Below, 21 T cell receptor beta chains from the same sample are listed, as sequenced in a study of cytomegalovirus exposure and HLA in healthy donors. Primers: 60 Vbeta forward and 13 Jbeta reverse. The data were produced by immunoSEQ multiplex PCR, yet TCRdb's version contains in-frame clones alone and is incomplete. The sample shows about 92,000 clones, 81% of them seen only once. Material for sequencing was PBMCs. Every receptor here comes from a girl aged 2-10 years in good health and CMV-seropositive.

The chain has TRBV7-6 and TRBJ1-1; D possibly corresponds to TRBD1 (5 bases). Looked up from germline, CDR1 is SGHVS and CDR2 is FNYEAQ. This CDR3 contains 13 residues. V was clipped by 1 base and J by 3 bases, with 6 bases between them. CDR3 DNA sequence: TGTGCCAGCAGCTTAGGACAGTACACTGAAGCTTTCTTT. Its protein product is CASSLGQYTEAFF.

The CDR3 DNA reads as TGTGCCAGCAGTTTCCGGCAGGGTCAACCTCTCGAGCAGTTCTTC. Amino acids: CASSFRQGQPLEQFF. The chain has TRBV6-6 and TRBJ2-1; perhaps TRBD1 as D (5 bases). V gave up 4 bases and J gave up 10 bases, with 20 bases separating them. Per the germline V gene, CDR1 is MNHNY and CDR2 is SVGAGI (reference sequence). This CDR3 spans 15 amino acids.

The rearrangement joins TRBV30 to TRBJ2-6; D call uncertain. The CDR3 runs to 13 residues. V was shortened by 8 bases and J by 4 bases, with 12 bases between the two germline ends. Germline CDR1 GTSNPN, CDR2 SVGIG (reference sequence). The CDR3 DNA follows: TGTGCCCGATACGAACGGGGGGCCAACGTCCTGACTTTC. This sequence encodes CARYERGANVLTF.

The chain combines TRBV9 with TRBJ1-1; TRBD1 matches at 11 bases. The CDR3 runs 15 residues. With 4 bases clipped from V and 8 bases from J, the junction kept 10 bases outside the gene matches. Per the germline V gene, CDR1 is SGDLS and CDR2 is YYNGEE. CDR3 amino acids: CASSPGQGADREAFF. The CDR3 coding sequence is TGTGCCAGCAGCCCAGGACAGGGGGCTGATCGGGAAGCTTTCTTT.

CDR3 region: CASSIGTLNTEAFF. The CDR3 DNA sequence: TGTGCCAGCAGCATAGGGACTCTGAACACTGAAGCTTTCTTT. The genes are TRBV9 and TRBJ1-1, with D possibly being TRBD1 (5 bases). This CDR3 comprises 14 residues. Between the trimmed V and J ends, which lost 4 bases and 0 bases, there was a span of 10 bases. Looked up from germline, CDR1 is SGDLS and CDR2 is YYNGEE.

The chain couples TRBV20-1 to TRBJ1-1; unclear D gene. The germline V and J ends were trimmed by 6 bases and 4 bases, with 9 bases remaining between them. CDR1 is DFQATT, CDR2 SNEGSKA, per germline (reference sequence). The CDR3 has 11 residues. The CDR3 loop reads CSARGGTEAFF. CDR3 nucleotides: TGCAGTGCCCGAGGCGGCACTGAAGCTTTCTTT.

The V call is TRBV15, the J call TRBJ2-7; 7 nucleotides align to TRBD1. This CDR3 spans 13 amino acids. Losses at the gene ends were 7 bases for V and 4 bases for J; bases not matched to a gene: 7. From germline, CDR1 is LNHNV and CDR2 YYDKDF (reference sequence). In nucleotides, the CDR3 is TGTGCCACCACCCAAAACAGGGGATACGAGCAGTACTTC. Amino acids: CATTQNRGYEQYF.

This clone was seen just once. CDR3 sequence reads: CAIKGTTEAFF. The CDR3, as DNA: TGTGCCATCAAAGGGACAACTGAAGCTTTCTTT. The V and J genes are TRBV10-3 and TRBJ1-1, with a possible D match to TRBD1 (6 bases). V was cut by 7 bases and J by 5 bases, with 8 bases left in between. The germline gives CDR1 ENHRY, CDR2 SYGVKD. This CDR3 is 11 amino acids long.

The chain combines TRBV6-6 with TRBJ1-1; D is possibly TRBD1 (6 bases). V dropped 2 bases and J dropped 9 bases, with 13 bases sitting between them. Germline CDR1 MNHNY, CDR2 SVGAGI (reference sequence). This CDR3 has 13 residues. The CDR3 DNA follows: TGTGCCAGCAGTTACCAACCCGGGACAAAAGCTTTCTTT. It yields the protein CASSYQPGTKAFF.

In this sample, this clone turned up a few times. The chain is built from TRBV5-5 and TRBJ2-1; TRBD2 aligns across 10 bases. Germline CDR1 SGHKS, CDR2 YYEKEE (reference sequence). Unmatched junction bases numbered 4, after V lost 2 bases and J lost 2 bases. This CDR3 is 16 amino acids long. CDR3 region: CASSLSGTSAYNEQFF. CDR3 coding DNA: TGTGCCAGCAGCTTATCCGGGACTAGCGCCTACAATGAGCAGTTCTTC.

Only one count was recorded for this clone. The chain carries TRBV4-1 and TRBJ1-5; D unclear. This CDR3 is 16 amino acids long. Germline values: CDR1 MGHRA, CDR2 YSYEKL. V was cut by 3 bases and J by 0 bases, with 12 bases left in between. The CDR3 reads CASSQFTDDSNQPQHF. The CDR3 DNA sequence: TGCGCCAGCAGCCAGTTTACAGATGATAGCAATCAGCCCCAGCATTTT.

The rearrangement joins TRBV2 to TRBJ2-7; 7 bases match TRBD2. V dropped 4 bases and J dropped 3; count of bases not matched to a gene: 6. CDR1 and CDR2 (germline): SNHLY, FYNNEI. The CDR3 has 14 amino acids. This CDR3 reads CASSVGLAVYEQYF. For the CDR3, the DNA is TGTGCCAGCAGTGTTGGGCTAGCGGTCTACGAGCAGTACTTC.

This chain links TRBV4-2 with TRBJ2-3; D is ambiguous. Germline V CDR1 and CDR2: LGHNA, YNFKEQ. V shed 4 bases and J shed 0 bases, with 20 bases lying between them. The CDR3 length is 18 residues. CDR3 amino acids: CASSPLASAETSTDTQYF. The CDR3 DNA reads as TGTGCCAGCAGCCCCCTTGCCAGCGCCGAGACTAGCACAGATACGCAGTATTTT.

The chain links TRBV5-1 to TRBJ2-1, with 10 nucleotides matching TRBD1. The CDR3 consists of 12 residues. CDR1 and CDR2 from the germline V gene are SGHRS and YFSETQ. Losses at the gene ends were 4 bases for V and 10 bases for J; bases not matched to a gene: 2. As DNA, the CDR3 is TGCGCCAGCAGCGGGACAGGGGACGAGCAGTTCTTC. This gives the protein CASSGTGDEQFF. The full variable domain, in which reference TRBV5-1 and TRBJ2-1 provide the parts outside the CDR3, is KAGVTQTPRYLIKTRGQQVTLSCSPISGHRSVSWYQQTPGQGLQFLFEYFSETQRNKGNFPGRFSGRQFSNSRSEMNVSTLELGDSALYLCASSGTGDEQFFGPGTRLTVL.

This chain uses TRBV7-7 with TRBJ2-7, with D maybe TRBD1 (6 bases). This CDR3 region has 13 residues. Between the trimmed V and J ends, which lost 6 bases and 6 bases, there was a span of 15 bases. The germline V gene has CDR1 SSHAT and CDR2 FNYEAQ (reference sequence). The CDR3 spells CASSLEGVGEQYF. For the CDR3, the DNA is TGTGCCAGCAGTCTCGAGGGGGTGGGCGAGCAGTACTTC.

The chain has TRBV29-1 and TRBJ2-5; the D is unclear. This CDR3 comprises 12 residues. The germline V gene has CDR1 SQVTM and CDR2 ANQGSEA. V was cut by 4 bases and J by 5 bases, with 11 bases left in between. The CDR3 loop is CSVVPSQETQYF. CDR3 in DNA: TGCAGCGTTGTCCCTAGTCAGGAGACCCAGTACTTC.

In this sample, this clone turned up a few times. The CDR3 DNA sequence: TGCGCCAGCAGCTTGGTACAGCGGGGCAATGAGCAGTTCTTC. Protein: CASSLVQRGNEQFF. The J gene is TRBJ2-1, the V gene TRBV5-1; TRBD2 agrees at 7 bases. V lost 0 bases to trimming and J lost 6 bases; unmatched junction nucleotides: 3. CDR1 and CDR2 (germline): SGHRS, YFSETQ. This CDR3 comprises 14 residues.

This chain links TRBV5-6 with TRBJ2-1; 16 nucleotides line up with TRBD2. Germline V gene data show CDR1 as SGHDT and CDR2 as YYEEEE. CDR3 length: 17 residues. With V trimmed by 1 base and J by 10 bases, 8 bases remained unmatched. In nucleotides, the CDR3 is TGTGCCAGCAGCTTGACGTCGGGGACTAGCGGGAGGGGCGAGCAGTTCTTC. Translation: CASSLTSGTSGRGEQFF. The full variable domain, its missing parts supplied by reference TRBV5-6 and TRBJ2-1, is DAGVTQSPTHLIKTRGQQVTLRCSPKSGHDTVSWYQQALGQGPQFIFQYYEEEERQRGNFPDRFSGHQFPNYSSELNVNALLLGDSALYLCASSLTSGTSGRGEQFFGPGTRLTVL.

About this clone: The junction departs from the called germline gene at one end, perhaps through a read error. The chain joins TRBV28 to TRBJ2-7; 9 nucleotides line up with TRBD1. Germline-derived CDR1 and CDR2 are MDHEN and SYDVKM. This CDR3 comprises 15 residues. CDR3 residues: CASSLGDRVSSEQYF. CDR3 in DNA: TGTGCCAGCAGTCTTGGGGACAGGGTGTCCTCCGAGCAGTACTTC. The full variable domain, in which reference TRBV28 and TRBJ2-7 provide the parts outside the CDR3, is DVKVTQSSRYLVKRTGEKVFLECVQDMDHENMFWYRQDPGLGLRLIYFSYDVKMKEKGDIPEGYSVSREKKERFSLILESASTNQTSMYLCASSLGDRVSSEQYFGPGTRLTVT.

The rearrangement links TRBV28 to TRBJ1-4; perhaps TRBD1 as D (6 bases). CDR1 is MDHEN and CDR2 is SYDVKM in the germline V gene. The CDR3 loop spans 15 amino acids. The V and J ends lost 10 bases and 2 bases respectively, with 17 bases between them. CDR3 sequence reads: CATLNGGATNEKLFF. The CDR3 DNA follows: TGTGCCACCTTAAATGGGGGCGCCACTAATGAAAAACTGTTTTTT. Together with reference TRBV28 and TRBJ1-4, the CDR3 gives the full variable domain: DVKVTQSSRYLVKRTGEKVFLECVQDMDHENMFWYRQDPGLGLRLIYFSYDVKMKEKGDIPEGYSVSREKKERFSLILESASTNQTSMYLCATLNGGATNEKLFFGSGTQLSVL.

The CDR3 nucleotides read TGTGCCAGCAGCGTAGGTGGCCGTACCGAGCAGTTCTTC. As protein: CASSVGGRTEQFF. The chain has TRBV9 and TRBJ2-1, with D uncertain. V was trimmed by 0 bases and J by 10 bases, leaving 11 bases between them. The length of the CDR3 is 13 residues. From germline, CDR1 is SGDLS and CDR2 YYNGEE.